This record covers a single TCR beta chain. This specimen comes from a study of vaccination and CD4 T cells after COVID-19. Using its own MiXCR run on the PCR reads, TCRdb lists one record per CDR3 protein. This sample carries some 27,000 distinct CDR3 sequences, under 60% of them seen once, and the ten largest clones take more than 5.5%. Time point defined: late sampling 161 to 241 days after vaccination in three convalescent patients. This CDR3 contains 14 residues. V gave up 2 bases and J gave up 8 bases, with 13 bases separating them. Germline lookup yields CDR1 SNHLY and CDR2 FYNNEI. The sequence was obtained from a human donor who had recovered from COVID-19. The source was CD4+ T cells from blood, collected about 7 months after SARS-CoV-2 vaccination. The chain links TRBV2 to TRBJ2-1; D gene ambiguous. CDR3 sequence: CASSELTTWDEQFF. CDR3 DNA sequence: TGTGCCAGCAGTGAACTCACAACTTGGGATGAGCAGTTCTTC.